This T cell receptor (beta chain) was retrieved from a study of cytomegalovirus exposure and HLA in healthy donors. Primers: 60 Vbeta forward and 13 Jbeta reverse. Sequencing was performed with immunoSEQ multiplex PCR; in TCRdb, only in-frame clones are kept and a portion is missing. The sample holds roughly 110,000 clones; just over 70% are singletons and the top ten take about 0.8%. CDR3 length: 14 amino acids. V was cut by 10 bases and J by 3 bases, with 18 bases left in between. The germline V gene has CDR1 LNHDA and CDR2 SQIVND (reference sequence). Study conclusions and caveats: Productive status was seen about 87% or about 30% of the time for most TCR beta V segments in an earlier analysis.

To note about this clone: Antigen specificity is unknown.

This clonotype was obtained from a boy aged 5 to 17 in good health and CMV-seronegative. This chain links TRBV19 with TRBJ1-2; tentatively, D is TRBD1 (5 bases). The sequenced material came from PBMCs. The CDR3 sequence: CATTVAGKYYGYTF. CDR3 DNA: TGTGCCACTACCGTGGCAGGGAAGTACTATGGCTACACCTTC.